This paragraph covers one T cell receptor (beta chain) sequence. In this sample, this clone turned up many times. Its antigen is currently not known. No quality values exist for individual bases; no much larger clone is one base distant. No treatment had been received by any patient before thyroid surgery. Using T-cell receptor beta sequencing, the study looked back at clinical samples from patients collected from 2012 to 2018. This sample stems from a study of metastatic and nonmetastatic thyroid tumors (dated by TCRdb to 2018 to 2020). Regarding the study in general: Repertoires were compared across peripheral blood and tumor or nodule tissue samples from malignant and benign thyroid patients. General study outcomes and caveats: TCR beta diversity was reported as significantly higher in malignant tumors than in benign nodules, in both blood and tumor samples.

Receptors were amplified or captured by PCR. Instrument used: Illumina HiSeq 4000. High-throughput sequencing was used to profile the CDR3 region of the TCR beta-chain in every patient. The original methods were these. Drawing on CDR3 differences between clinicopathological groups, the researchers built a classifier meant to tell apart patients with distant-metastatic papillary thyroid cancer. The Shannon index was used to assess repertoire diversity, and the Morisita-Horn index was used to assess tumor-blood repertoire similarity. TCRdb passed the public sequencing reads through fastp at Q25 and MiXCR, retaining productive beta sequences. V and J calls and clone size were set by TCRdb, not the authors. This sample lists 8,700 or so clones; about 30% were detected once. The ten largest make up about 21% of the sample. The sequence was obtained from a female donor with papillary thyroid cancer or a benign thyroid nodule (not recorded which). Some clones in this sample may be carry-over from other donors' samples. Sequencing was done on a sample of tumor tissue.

The base sequence is TGCAGCGTTGAGGGGGGCCCCGGTGGAAACACCATATATTTT. This codes for CSVEGGPGGNTIYF. Here the chain combines TRBV29-1 and TRBJ1-3; the D gene is perhaps TRBD1, on 6 matching bases. The CDR3 measures 14 amino acids from cysteine to phenylalanine. CDR3 DNA is the only sequence kept; it has 42 bases, read in frame from the first base. Based on the germline V gene, the CDR1 and CDR2 sequences are SQVTM and ANQGSEA. V lost 3 bases and J lost 3 bases; the stretch between them is 12 bases long.